This note documents a single TCR beta chain sequence. The target antigen is unknown. TCRdb's copy holds only in-frame clones and misses some; the assay was immunoSEQ multiplex PCR. The sample has roughly 63,000 clones, roughly 50% seen once. This CDR3 is built from 16 residues. Germline loops: CDR1 SGHVS, CDR2 FQNEAQ. V lost 2 bases and J 5 bases, leaving 19 bases between the germline ends. The data stem from a study of cytotoxic CD8 clonotypes in ibrutinib-treated CLL. Study results and limitations: The clonality went up when patients responded to ibrutinib and dropped back toward baseline at progression.

The origin of this receptor is a human donor with chronic lymphocytic leukemia. This specimen consisted of PBMCs, obtained after 12 months of ibrutinib treatment. This chain joins TRBV7-8 and TRBJ2-7, with D possibly being TRBD1 (5 bases). In DNA form, the CDR3 reads TGTGCCAGCAGCTTACGGGTAGGGGTCCCCCCCAACGAGCAGTACGTC. It yields the protein CASSLRVGVPPNEQYV.